This T cell receptor (beta chain) was identified during a study of cytomegalovirus exposure and HLA in healthy donors. As for the study in general: The 130 or so validation repertoires, a later analysis reported, used the same platform as the roughly 660 repertoires from the first cohort. General study findings and limits: Most TCR sequences proved rare, with some public TCRs found in many donors. The study listed around 150 cytomegalovirus-associated TCR beta chains.

As for this clone: Its cognate antigen is unknown.

In germline, CDR1 is ENHRY, CDR2 SYGVKD. The CDR3 totals 14 residues. V dropped 7 bases and J dropped 5 bases, with 12 bases sitting between them. Some clones are missing from TCRdb's copy, which holds only in-frame ones; the method was immunoSEQ multiplex PCR. The sample records some 190,000 clones, approximately 85% being singletons. It was the roughly 120-subject validation cohort, separate from the roughly 700-subject first cohort, to which the donors belonged. The genes are TRBV10-3 and TRBJ1-6, with D perhaps matching TRBD1 (5 bases). The sequenced sample consisted of PBMCs. The receptor comes from a young woman in good health and CMV-seronegative. The CDR3 sequence: CAIKGPEDNSPLHF. Written as DNA, the CDR3 is TGTGCCATCAAGGGGCCAGAGGATAATTCACCCCTCCACTTT.